This T cell receptor (beta chain) stems from a study of neurological immune-mediated disorders. A single record per CDR3 protein comes from TCRdb applying MiXCR to the 5' RACE reads. In the table there are approximately 27,000 distinct CDR3 sequences, roughly 23% of which are singletons. CDR1 is DFQATT and CDR2 is SNEGSKA in the germline V gene (reference sequence). CDR3 length: 13 amino acids. Trimming took 0 bases from V and 6 from J, leaving 11 bases between them. In this sample, this clonotype turned up many times. Sequences were obtained from CD4+ T cells from blood. The chain carries TRBV20-1 and TRBJ1-2; weak D call: TRBD1 (6 bases). This receptor was identified in a man aged 45 to 65 with HTLV-1-associated myelopathy (HAM/TSP). CDR3 protein: CSARDRRGHGYTF. The CDR3 coding sequence is TGCAGTGCTAGAGATAGGCGGGGGCATGGCTACACCTTC.